The T cell receptor beta chain described here comes from a study of blood T cell repertoires in COVID-19. Study-wide context: Sites in the United States, Italy and Spain provided acute and convalescent COVID-19 samples. From T cells, B-cell-depleted T cells, or PBMCs came the material, which was cDNA or gDNA.

The authors' processing: Reference gene primer amplification gave nucleated cell count estimates. Profiled with immunoSEQ multiplex PCR; TCRdb holds only in-frame clones, not every one. V and J calls and clone size are those listed in that table; D and trimming were worked out from the DNA. The table has around 400,000 clones, 89% seen once; the top ten hold approximately 1.2%. This TCR derives from a man aged 40-50 years with acute or convalescent COVID-19. What was sequenced was peripheral blood.

The CDR3 nucleotides read TGTGCCATCAGTGAGCAGACAGGAAACACCATATATTTT. This translates into CAISEQTGNTIYF. V usage is TRBV10-3 and J usage is TRBJ1-3; D not certain. Germline values: CDR1 ENHRY, CDR2 SYGVKD. The CDR3 is 13 residues long. V lost 2 bases and J 4 bases, leaving 6 bases between the germline ends.